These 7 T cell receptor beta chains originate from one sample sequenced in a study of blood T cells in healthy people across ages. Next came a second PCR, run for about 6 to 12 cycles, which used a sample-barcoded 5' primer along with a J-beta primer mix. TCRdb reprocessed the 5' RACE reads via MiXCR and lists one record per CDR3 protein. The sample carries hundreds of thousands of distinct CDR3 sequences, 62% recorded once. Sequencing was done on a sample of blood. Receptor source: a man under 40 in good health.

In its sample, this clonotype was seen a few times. The CDR3 nucleotides read TGTGCCAGCAGCCCCATTATCTTTCCGGGTACGCAGTATTTT. Its protein is CASSPIIFPGTQYF. This sequence joins TRBV7-2 and TRBJ2-3; D ambiguous. The CDR3 loop spans 14 amino acids. Between the trimmed V and J ends, which lost 5 bases and 8 bases, there was a span of 17 bases. Germline V gene data show CDR1 as SGHTA and CDR2 as FQGNSA. The full variable domain, its missing parts supplied by reference TRBV7-2 and TRBJ2-3, is GAGVSQSPSNKVTEKGKDVELRCDPISGHTALYWYRQSLGQGLEFLIYFQGNSAPDKSGLPSDRFSAERTGGSVSTLTIQRTQQEDSAVYLCASSPIIFPGTQYFGPGTRLTVL.

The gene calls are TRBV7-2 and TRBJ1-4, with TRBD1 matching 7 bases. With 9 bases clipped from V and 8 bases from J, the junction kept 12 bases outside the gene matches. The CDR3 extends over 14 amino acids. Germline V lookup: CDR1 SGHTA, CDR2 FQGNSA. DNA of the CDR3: TGTGCCAGTAGCGAGGGGGCGTTCCGAGAAAAACTGTTTTTT. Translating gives CASSEGAFREKLFF.

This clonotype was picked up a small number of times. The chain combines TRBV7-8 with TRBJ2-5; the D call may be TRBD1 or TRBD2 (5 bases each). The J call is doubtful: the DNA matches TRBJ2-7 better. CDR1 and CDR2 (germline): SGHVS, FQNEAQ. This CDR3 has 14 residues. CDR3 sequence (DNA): TGTGCCAGCAGCCCGGGGCGAAACCCCTACGAGCAGTACTTC. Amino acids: CASSPGRNPYEQYF.

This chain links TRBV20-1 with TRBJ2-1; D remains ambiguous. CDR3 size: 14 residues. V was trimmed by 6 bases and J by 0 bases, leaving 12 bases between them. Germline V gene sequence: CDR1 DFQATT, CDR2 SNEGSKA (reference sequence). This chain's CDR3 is CSALGPDSYNEQFF. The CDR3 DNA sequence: TGCAGTGCCCTTGGACCAGACTCCTACAATGAGCAGTTCTTC.

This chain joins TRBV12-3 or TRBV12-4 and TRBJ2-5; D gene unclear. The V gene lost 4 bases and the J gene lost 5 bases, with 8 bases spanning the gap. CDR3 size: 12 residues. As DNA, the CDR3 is TGTGCCAGCAGTTGGTCACGGGAGACCCAGTACTTC. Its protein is CASSWSRETQYF.

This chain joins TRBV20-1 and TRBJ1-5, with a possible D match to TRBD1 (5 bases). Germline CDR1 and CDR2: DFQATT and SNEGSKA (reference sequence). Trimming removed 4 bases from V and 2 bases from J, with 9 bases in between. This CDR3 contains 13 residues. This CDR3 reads CSAKGAGNQPQHF. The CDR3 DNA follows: TGCAGTGCTAAAGGGGCAGGCAATCAGCCCCAGCATTTT.

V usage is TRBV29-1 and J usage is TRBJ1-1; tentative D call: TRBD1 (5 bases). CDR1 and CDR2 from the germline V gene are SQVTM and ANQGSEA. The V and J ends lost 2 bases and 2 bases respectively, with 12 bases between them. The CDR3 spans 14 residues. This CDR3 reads CSVEIPGGNTEAFF. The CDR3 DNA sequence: TGCAGCGTTGAAATTCCTGGGGGAAACACTGAAGCTTTCTTT.